The 27 T cell receptor beta chains presented below share a single source sample, sequenced in a study of blood T cell repertoires in COVID-19. Clones were read by immunoSEQ multiplex PCR, and TCRdb kept only the in-frame ones, dropping some. This sample has 150,000 to 200,000 clones, with roughly 85% found just once. Sequencing used peripheral blood. All receptors derive from a man aged 55 to 69 with acute or convalescent COVID-19.

DNA of the CDR3: TGTGCCAGCTCACGGGACTTTAATGAAAAACTGTTTTTT. It yields the protein CASSRDFNEKLFF. The chain employs TRBV18 and TRBJ1-4; perhaps TRBD1 as D (5 bases). Germline V lookup: CDR1 KGHSH, CDR2 LQKENI. Trimming took off 4 bases at V and 4 bases at J, with 7 bases between the two ends. The CDR3 has 13 residues.

The genes are TRBV5-4 and TRBJ2-1; 7 bases align to TRBD1. Per the germline V gene, CDR1 is SGHNT and CDR2 is YYREEE (reference sequence). With V trimmed by 2 bases and J by 5 bases, 4 bases remained unmatched. This CDR3 contains 14 residues. The DNA of the CDR3 is TGTGCCAGCAGCTTCAGGGGACAGAACAATGAGCAGTTCTTC. This gives the protein CASSFRGQNNEQFF. Filled out from reference TRBV5-4 and TRBJ2-1, the complete variable domain reads ETGVTQSPTHLIKTRGQQVTLRCSSQSGHNTVSWYQQALGQGPQFIFQYYREEENGRGNFPPRFSGLQFPNYSSELNVNALELDDSALYLCASSFRGQNNEQFFGPGTRLTVL.

For the CDR3, the DNA is TGTGCCAGCAGCCCCATCTGTGGGGGGGCCGGCACTGAAGCTTTCTTT. It encodes CASSPICGGAGTEAFF. This sequence joins TRBV3-1 (or the pseudogene TRBV3-2) and TRBJ1-1; maybe TRBD1 (6 bases). V was cut by 4 bases and J by 4 bases, with 19 bases left in between. Per the germline V gene, CDR1 is LGHDT and CDR2 is YNNKEL (reference sequence). CDR3 length: 16 residues.

The rearrangement joins TRBV30 to TRBJ2-2; 9 bases match TRBD2. Trimming cost V 1 base and J 1 base; bases outside gene matches: 1. Germline V gene sequence: CDR1 GTSNPN, CDR2 SVGIG (reference sequence). The CDR3 spans 15 residues. The CDR3 loop reads CAWSGTSVNTGELFF. The DNA of the CDR3 is TGTGCCTGGAGTGGGACTAGCGTGAACACCGGGGAGCTGTTTTTT.

V and J are TRBV12-3 or TRBV12-4 and TRBJ1-3; D ambiguous. The CDR3 spans 12 residues. Between the trimmed V and J ends, which lost 3 bases and 8 bases, there was a span of 8 bases. CDR3 sequence (DNA): TGTGCCAGCAGTTTGAGGCTGGACACCATATATTTT. Protein product: CASSLRLDTIYF.

The gene calls are TRBV14 and TRBJ1-6; D possibly corresponds to TRBD1 (6 bases). Germline CDR1 is SGHDN and CDR2 is FVKESK. The V end was cut by 1 base, the J end by 13 bases, with 14 bases between. This CDR3 has 14 residues. CDR3: CASSQGQVRLPLHF. The CDR3 DNA is TGTGCCAGCAGCCAAGGACAGGTCCGTTTGCCCCTCCACTTT.

J is TRBJ1-5 and V is TRBV2, with a tentative D call TRBD1 (6 bases). This CDR3 comprises 15 residues. Germline CDR1 and CDR2: SNHLY and FYNNEI. The V gene lost 8 bases and the J gene lost 1 base, with 15 bases spanning the gap. The DNA for the CDR3 is TGTGCCAGCCGTTGGGGGCAGGAGAGCAATCAGCCCCAGCATTTT. Translating gives CASRWGQESNQPQHF.

The gene calls are TRBV3-1 (or the pseudogene TRBV3-2) and TRBJ1-4; TRBD1 agrees at 8 bases. V trimming: 5 bases; J trimming: 5 bases; junction bases outside the gene matches: 1. Germline V gene data show CDR1 as LGHDT and CDR2 as YNNKEL (reference sequence). This CDR3 has 13 amino acids. This CDR3 reads CASSDRGNEKLFF. The CDR3, as DNA: TGTGCCAGCAGCGACAGGGGAAATGAAAAACTGTTTTTT.

V gene TRBV19 combines with J gene TRBJ2-3; maybe TRBD2 (6 bases). The CDR3 is 16 amino acids. V was pared by 5 bases and J by 0 bases, with 15 bases between. The germline CDR1 and CDR2 sequences are LNHDA and SQIVND (reference sequence). The CDR3: CASSLGGQPSTDTQYF. The CDR3 nucleotides are TGTGCCAGTAGTTTGGGAGGACAACCAAGCACAGATACGCAGTATTTT.

J is TRBJ2-1 and V is TRBV7-9; tentatively, D is TRBD2 (6 bases). Trimming stripped 5 bases from V and 12 bases from J, with 14 bases between. Per the germline V gene, CDR1 is SEHNR and CDR2 is FQNEAQ (reference sequence). The CDR3 runs to 12 residues. CDR3 residues: CASSLTSSGQFF. In DNA form, the CDR3 reads TGTGCCAGCAGCCTGACTAGTTCGGGGCAGTTCTTC.

The V call is TRBV28, the J call TRBJ2-1; 9 bases align to TRBD2. Germline V gives CDR1 MDHEN, CDR2 SYDVKM. V shed 6 bases and J 3 bases; nucleotides not matched to a gene: 6. This CDR3 comprises 15 residues. DNA of the CDR3: TGTGCCAGCAGCTATAGCGGGAGTGGCTACAATGAGCAGTTCTTC. Encoded protein: CASSYSGSGYNEQFF. The whole variable domain, filled in from reference TRBV28 and TRBJ2-1, reads DVKVTQSSRYLVKRTGEKVFLECVQDMDHENMFWYRQDPGLGLRLIYFSYDVKMKEKGDIPEGYSVSREKKERFSLILESASTNQTSMYLCASSYSGSGYNEQFFGPGTRLTVL.

The gene calls are TRBV28 and TRBJ1-5; D uncertain. The V gene lost 11 bases and the J gene lost 0 bases, with 5 bases spanning the gap. Germline loops: CDR1 MDHEN, CDR2 SYDVKM. The CDR3 consists of 11 residues. The CDR3, as DNA: TGTGCCGCAGGTAGCAATCAGCCCCAGCATTTT. It is translated as CAAGSNQPQHF.

The chain couples TRBV3-1 (or the pseudogene TRBV3-2) to TRBJ1-2; no reliable D call. The germline V gene encodes CDR1 LGHDT and CDR2 YNNKEL (reference sequence). The CDR3 covers 16 residues. V was trimmed by 3 bases and J by 5 bases, leaving 19 bases between them. The CDR3 here is CASSHLDGGYGYGYTF. CDR3 sequence (DNA): TGTGCCAGCAGCCATCTAGACGGAGGATATGGGTATGGCTACACCTTC.

The chain employs TRBV5-1 and TRBJ2-5, with TRBD1 matching 7 bases. CDR1 SGHRS and CDR2 YFSETQ come from the germline V gene. Germline trimming cut 0 bases from V and 4 bases from J; bases unmatched to any gene: 6. The CDR3 runs 15 residues. CDR3 nucleotides: TGCGCCAGCAGCTTGGAGGCAGGGGGTAGAGAGACCCAGTACTTC. Translated: CASSLEAGGRETQYF.

The rearrangement joins TRBV2 to TRBJ1-1; a possible D gene is TRBD1 (6 bases). Germline loops: CDR1 SNHLY, CDR2 FYNNEI. The CDR3 sequence is 14 residues long. The ends were cut back, 4 bases at V and 5 bases at J, with 14 bases in the middle. CDR3 sequence reads: CASSAQGVGTEAFF. The CDR3 region has the DNA TGTGCCAGCAGTGCACAGGGTGTCGGTACTGAAGCTTTCTTT.

The V gene is TRBV7-2, the J gene TRBJ2-5; 8 bases fit TRBD1. The CDR3 runs 15 residues. The V gene end was trimmed by 1 base and the J gene end by 1 base; junction bases not matched to a gene: 2. Germline CDR1 is SGHTA and CDR2 is FQGNSA. The CDR3 here is CASSLGQGSQETQYF. The CDR3 nucleotides read TGTGCCAGCAGCTTAGGACAGGGGTCCCAAGAGACCCAGTACTTC.

The chain has TRBV28 and TRBJ2-7, with 7 bases aligning to TRBD2. The germline gives CDR1 MDHEN, CDR2 SYDVKM. This CDR3 region has 15 residues. V lost 6 bases and J lost 2; bases outside the gene matches: 10. The DNA for the CDR3 is TGTGCCAGCAGCTCGTCCGGACTAGAAACCTACGAGCAGTACTTC. This sequence encodes CASSSSGLETYEQYF.

V is TRBV5-1 and J is TRBJ2-7, with D possibly being TRBD2 (6 bases). CDR3 size: 15 residues. Deletions cut 0 bases from V and 5 bases from J, with 15 bases between. CDR1 and CDR2 from the germline V gene are SGHRS and YFSETQ. The CDR3 DNA follows: TGCGCCAGCAGCTTGGACCCAGCGGGCGCGAACGAGCAGTACTTC. This codes for CASSLDPAGANEQYF.

The V gene is TRBV10-3, the J gene TRBJ2-2, with 9 positions matching TRBD1. The V gene end was trimmed by 11 bases and the J gene end by 6 bases; junction bases not matched to a gene: 7. Per the germline V gene, CDR1 is ENHRY and CDR2 is SYGVKD. The CDR3 totals 13 residues. The chain's CDR3 is CAARQGGSGELFF. The CDR3 coding sequence is TGTGCCGCACGACAGGGGGGCTCCGGGGAGCTGTTTTTT.

This clone occurred a few times. V is TRBV27 and J is TRBJ1-5; D may be TRBD1 (6 bases). CDR1 is MNHEY and CDR2 is SMNVEV in the germline V gene (reference sequence). V lost 6 bases and J 7 bases, leaving 16 bases between the germline ends. The CDR3 consists of 14 residues. The CDR3 here is CASSPGQRGQPQHF. The DNA for the CDR3 is TGTGCCAGCAGCCCCGGACAGAGGGGCCAGCCCCAGCATTTT.

Written as DNA, the CDR3 is TGTGCCAGCATCCCCAAGAGCTCCTACGAGCAGTACTTC. Its protein product is CASIPKSSYEQYF. This chain connects TRBV7-9 to TRBJ2-7; D is unclear. The CDR3 runs 13 residues. V was clipped by 7 bases and J by 0 bases, with 10 bases between them. Germline V lookup: CDR1 SEHNR, CDR2 FQNEAQ (reference sequence).

The chain recombines TRBV7-9 with TRBJ2-5, with TRBD1 identical over 9 bases. The ends lost 4 bases at V and 3 bases at J; junction bases unmatched: 3. CDR1 and CDR2 from the germline V gene are SEHNR and FQNEAQ (reference sequence). This CDR3 spans 14 amino acids. The CDR3 sequence is CASSSRQGEETQYF. DNA for the CDR3: TGTGCCAGCAGCTCCCGACAGGGGGAAGAGACCCAGTACTTC.

The chain joins TRBV28 to TRBJ2-2; the D gene is possibly TRBD2 (7 bases). Germline loops: CDR1 MDHEN, CDR2 SYDVKM. The ends were cut back, 6 bases at V and 2 bases at J, with 16 bases in the middle. The CDR3 runs to 16 residues. This CDR3 is CASRIGGGHNTGELFF. CDR3 nucleotides: TGTGCCAGCAGGATAGGCGGGGGCCATAACACCGGGGAGCTGTTTTTT.

The CDR3 protein is CASSFLPGELFF. In DNA form, the CDR3 reads TGTGCCAGCAGTTTCCTCCCCGGGGAGCTGTTTTTT. The chain carries TRBV12-3 or TRBV12-4 and TRBJ2-2; D gene unclear. Trimming removed 3 bases at V and 6 bases at J, with 5 bases between. This CDR3 is built from 12 residues.

This sequence joins TRBV30 and TRBJ1-5, with 11 bases that match TRBD1. This CDR3 region has 16 residues. The V gene end was trimmed by 0 bases and the J gene end by 6 bases; junction bases not matched to a gene: 7. CDR1 is GTSNPN and CDR2 is SVGIG in the germline V gene (reference sequence). CDR3 protein: CAWSVRGTGGFQPQHF. The CDR3, as DNA: TGTGCCTGGAGTGTACGTGGGACAGGGGGGTTTCAGCCCCAGCATTTT.

The V gene is TRBV6-6, the J gene TRBJ2-2, with D possibly matching TRBD2 (6 bases). V was shortened by 3 bases and J by 5 bases, with 10 bases between the two germline ends. Germline CDR1 is MNHNY and CDR2 is SVGAGI (reference sequence). The CDR3 has 14 residues. This CDR3 reads CASSYTGVTGELFF. The CDR3 DNA follows: TGTGCCAGCAGTTATACGGGAGTTACCGGGGAGCTGTTTTTT.

This clone has a single count. The gene calls are TRBV6-5 and TRBJ1-5, with D possibly matching TRBD1 (5 bases). The CDR3 extends over 15 amino acids. Trimming pared 2 bases from V and 6 bases from J, leaving 14 bases between. CDR1 MNHEY and CDR2 SVGAGI come from the germline V gene. This CDR3 is CASSYKVDTGQPQHF. The CDR3 DNA is TGTGCCAGCAGTTACAAGGTGGACACTGGTCAGCCCCAGCATTTT.